This entry lists 19 T cell receptor beta chains sequenced from one sample in a study of blood T cell repertoires in COVID-19. The assay was immunoSEQ multiplex PCR, and TCRdb's table has in-frame clones only and misses some. The sample includes some 180,000 clones, 80% of them seen just once. Sequences were obtained from peripheral blood. Receptor source: a man in his 60s with acute or convalescent COVID-19.

The rearrangement joins TRBV5-1 to TRBJ2-5; the D gene is possibly TRBD2 (6 bases). The CDR3 contains 14 residues. Germline assignment: CDR1 SGHRS and CDR2 YFSETQ. Trimming stripped 3 bases from V and 2 bases from J, with 11 bases between. The chain's CDR3 is CASSSGVAQETQYF. The CDR3 nucleotides are TGCGCCAGCAGCTCGGGGGTAGCACAAGAGACCCAGTACTTC.

The genes are TRBV12-3 or TRBV12-4 and TRBJ1-2, with D maybe TRBD1 (6 bases). V shed 2 bases and J shed 4 bases, with 8 bases lying between them. CDR3 length: 13 amino acids. CDR3 protein: CASSLQGLYGYTF. The CDR3 DNA follows: TGTGCCAGCAGTTTACAGGGGCTCTATGGCTACACCTTC.

The gene calls are TRBV19 and TRBJ2-3, with D possibly TRBD1 on 5 matching bases. V lost 5 bases and J 0 bases, leaving 9 bases between the germline ends. Germline V gene data show CDR1 as LNHDA and CDR2 as SQIVND (reference sequence). There are 14 residues in the CDR3. CDR3 sequence: CASSSTGSTDTQYF. CDR3 in DNA: TGTGCCAGTAGTTCCACAGGAAGCACAGATACGCAGTATTTT. Based on the CDR3 plus reference TRBV19 and TRBJ2-3, the full variable domain is DGGITQSPKYLFRKEGQNVTLSCEQNLNHDAMYWYRQDPGQGLRLIYYSQIVNDFQKGDIAEGYSVSREKKESFPLTVTSAQKNPTAFYLCASSSTGSTDTQYFGPGTRLTVL.

The CDR3: CASRTSPTGELFF. The CDR3 DNA reads TGTGCCAGCAGAACTAGTCCGACCGGGGAGCTGTTTTTT. The chain combines TRBV6-4 with TRBJ2-2, with TRBD2 as a possible D gene (5 bases). Germline loops: CDR1 MRHNA, CDR2 SNTAGT. This CDR3 contains 13 residues. The V end was cut by 6 bases, the J end by 5 bases, with 10 bases between.

The J gene is TRBJ1-1, the V gene TRBV7-9; D remains ambiguous. CDR1 is SEHNR, CDR2 FQNEAQ, per germline (reference sequence). This CDR3 has 13 amino acids. The germline V and J ends were trimmed by 5 bases and 0 bases, with 7 bases remaining between them. The CDR3 protein is CASSQEMNTEAFF. CDR3 nucleotides: TGTGCCAGCAGCCAAGAGATGAACACTGAAGCTTTCTTT.

V is TRBV7-2 and J is TRBJ2-1; perhaps TRBD2 as D (6 bases). CDR3 length: 15 residues. Per the germline V gene, CDR1 is SGHTA and CDR2 is FQGNSA. V lost 1 base and J lost 9, with 16 bases in between. The CDR3: CASSLGDFVRAEQFF. The CDR3 DNA reads TGTGCCAGCAGCTTAGGGGACTTCGTCCGGGCTGAGCAGTTCTTC.

The chain links TRBV6-5 to TRBJ2-1; TRBD1 agrees at 7 bases. The germline gives CDR1 MNHEY, CDR2 SVGAGI. V was clipped by 2 bases and J by 4 bases; unmatched bases: 5. The CDR3 runs to 15 residues. CDR3 nucleotides: TGTGCCAGCAGTTACCTCCCCAGGGGGTACAATGAGCAGTTCTTC. This sequence encodes CASSYLPRGYNEQFF.

The chain links TRBV29-1 to TRBJ1-1; weak D call: TRBD1 (5 bases). Germline CDR1 is SQVTM and CDR2 is ANQGSEA. This CDR3 is 13 amino acids long. Trimming took 7 bases from V and 3 from J, leaving 15 bases between them. The CDR3 here is CSAPFRGDTEAFF. The CDR3 DNA reads as TGCAGCGCCCCCTTCCGGGGGGACACTGAAGCTTTCTTT. Full variable domain (outside the CDR3, taken from reference TRBV29-1 and TRBJ1-1): SAVISQKPSRDICQRGTSLTIQCQVDSQVTMMFWYRQQPGQSLTLIATANQGSEATYESGFVIDKFPISRPNLTFSTLTVSNMSPEDSSIYLCSAPFRGDTEAFFGQGTRLTVV.

The genes are TRBV5-1 and TRBJ2-1; maybe TRBD1 (5 bases). The V gene's germline CDR1 is SGHRS and CDR2 YFSETQ. The CDR3 covers 15 residues. V dropped 7 bases and J dropped 3 bases, with 17 bases sitting between them. The CDR3 nucleotides are TGCGCCAGCGGCACCCTTGGTGACAGCTACAATGAGCAGTTCTTC. Amino acid sequence: CASGTLGDSYNEQFF.

This rearrangement joins TRBV5-1 to TRBJ2-2, with 7 nucleotides matching TRBD1. The length of the CDR3 is 15 residues. J gave up 3 bases and V 2 bases, and 4 bases lay outside the gene matches. Looked up from germline, CDR1 is SGHRS and CDR2 is YFSETQ. For the CDR3, the DNA is TGCGCCAGCAGCTTAAGAACAGGGGACACCGGGGAGCTGTTTTTT. Protein sequence: CASSLRTGDTGELFF.

The chain recombines TRBV7-8 with TRBJ2-2; the D gene is possibly TRBD2 (5 bases). Trimming pared 5 bases from V and 8 bases from J, leaving 9 bases between. CDR1 SGHVS and CDR2 FQNEAQ come from the germline V gene. CDR3 length equals 12 residues. This chain's CDR3 is CASSPWEGELFF. The CDR3, as DNA: TGTGCCAGCAGCCCATGGGAGGGGGAGCTGTTTTTT.

The rearrangement uses TRBV28 and TRBJ2-2; 7 nucleotides match TRBD2. The junction had 5 bases not matched to a gene; V was cut back by 6 bases and J by 4 bases. The length of the CDR3 is 14 residues. Germline CDR1 and CDR2: MDHEN and SYDVKM. CDR3: CASRTGLPTGELFF. The CDR3 DNA is TGTGCCAGCAGAACGGGACTACCCACCGGGGAGCTGTTTTTT. Full variable domain (outside the CDR3, taken from reference TRBV28 and TRBJ2-2): DVKVTQSSRYLVKRTGEKVFLECVQDMDHENMFWYRQDPGLGLRLIYFSYDVKMKEKGDIPEGYSVSREKKERFSLILESASTNQTSMYLCASRTGLPTGELFFGEGSRLTVL.

This clone came up once. The chain couples TRBV7-2 to TRBJ2-1, with 9 bases fitting TRBD2. J gave up 0 bases and V 3 bases, and 6 bases lay outside the gene matches. Germline V gives CDR1 SGHTA, CDR2 FQGNSA. This CDR3 contains 17 residues. DNA of the CDR3: TGTGCCAGCAGCTTCACCAGCGGGAGGTACTCCTACAATGAGCAGTTCTTC. Its protein product is CASSFTSGRYSYNEQFF.

The count of this clone is one. This chain uses TRBV29-1 with TRBJ2-5; 7 bases agree with TRBD2. J gave up 5 bases and V 6 bases, and 9 bases lay outside the gene matches. Germline V gives CDR1 SQVTM, CDR2 ANQGSEA. This CDR3 comprises 13 residues. This CDR3 is CSVSGAVLETQYF. The CDR3, as DNA: TGCAGCGTAAGCGGGGCGGTCCTTGAGACCCAGTACTTC.

This clone turned up a few times. In DNA form, the CDR3 reads TGTGCCAGCAGCGTAGCGGCAGGGAGGGATGGCTACACCTTC. As protein: CASSVAAGRDGYTF. V and J are TRBV9 and TRBJ1-2, with D possibly matching TRBD1 (5 bases). V lost 0 bases and J 6 bases, leaving 12 bases between the germline ends. This CDR3 region has 14 residues. Germline V CDR1 and CDR2: SGDLS, YYNGEE.

The rearrangement links TRBV6-6 to TRBJ1-5; D is undetermined. The V end lost 0 bases, the J end lost 3 bases, and 9 bases lay between the germline ends. This CDR3 spans 15 amino acids. Looked up from germline, CDR1 is MNHNY and CDR2 is SVGAGI (reference sequence). This chain's CDR3 is CASSYSSGINQPQHF. The DNA for the CDR3 is TGTGCCAGCAGTTACTCCTCGGGGATCAATCAGCCCCAGCATTTT.

V and J are TRBV28 and TRBJ1-5; TRBD1 aligns across 7 bases. The germline V gene encodes CDR1 MDHEN and CDR2 SYDVKM. V lost 8 bases, J lost 2 bases, and 9 bases stayed unmatched. The CDR3 consists of 15 residues. In nucleotides, the CDR3 is TGTGCCAGCCGGCGGGGTACAGGGGGCAATCAGCCCCAGCATTTT. It encodes CASRRGTGGNQPQHF.

This clone was found many times. This chain uses TRBV11-2 with TRBJ1-1; D not certain. The CDR3 has 12 residues. The V gene's germline CDR1 is SGHAT and CDR2 FQNNGV. Trimming took 5 bases from V and 6 from J, leaving 10 bases between them. CDR3 bases: TGTGCCAGCAGCCTGTCTCGGGCTGAAGCTTTCTTT. As protein: CASSLSRAEAFF.

The rearrangement uses TRBV4-1 and TRBJ2-7, with 7 positions matching TRBD1. The J segment lost 6 bases and the V segment lost 1 base, leaving 6 bases of the junction unmatched. Per germline, CDR1 MGHRA and CDR2 YSYEKL. The CDR3 runs to 14 residues. This CDR3 is CASSQVPGGGEQYF. CDR3 nucleotides: TGCGCCAGCAGCCAAGTTCCAGGGGGTGGCGAGCAGTACTTC.